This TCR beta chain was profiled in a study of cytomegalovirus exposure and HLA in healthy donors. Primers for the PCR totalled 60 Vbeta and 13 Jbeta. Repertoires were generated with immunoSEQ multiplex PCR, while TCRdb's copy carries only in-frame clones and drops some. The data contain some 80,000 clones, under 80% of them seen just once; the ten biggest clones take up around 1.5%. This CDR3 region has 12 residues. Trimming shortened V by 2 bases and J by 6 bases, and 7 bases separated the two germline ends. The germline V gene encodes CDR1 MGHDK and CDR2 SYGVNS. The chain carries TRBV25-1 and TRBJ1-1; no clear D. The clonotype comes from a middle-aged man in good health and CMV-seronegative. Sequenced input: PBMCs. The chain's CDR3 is CASSETDSEAFF. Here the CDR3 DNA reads TGTGCCAGCAGTGAAACGGACTCTGAAGCTTTCTTT.